Described below is a single T cell receptor beta chain sequence and its context. This record belongs to a study of blood T cell repertoires in COVID-19. Whole-study context: Acute-phase and convalescent COVID-19 samples originated in the United States, Italy and Spain. T cells, B-cell-depleted T cells, or PBMCs provided the cDNA or gDNA that served as material.

This CDR3 region has 18 residues. Trimming cost V 0 bases and J 2 bases; bases outside gene matches: 8. Germline V CDR1 and CDR2: MNHEY, SVGEGT. Under the authors' procedure: Nucleated cell number was recorded as an estimate derived from reference gene primer amplification. The data were produced by immunoSEQ multiplex PCR, yet TCRdb's version contains in-frame clones alone and is incomplete. The V and J calls and clone size are taken from that table; D and trimming were inferred from the DNA. The table shows fewer than 60,000 clones, with around 84% occurring only once. The TCR sequence derives from a human donor in a cohort sampled during active COVID-19. The sequenced sample was peripheral blood. The V call is TRBV6-2 or TRBV6-3, the J call TRBJ1-5; 9 bases line up with TRBD1. The CDR3 DNA sequence: TGTGCCAGCAGTTACTCCCGACAGGGGGTGAGAGGCAATCAGCCCCAGCATTTT. Translated, it gives CASSYSRQGVRGNQPQHF.